The source of this T cell receptor (beta chain) is a study of OX40 agonist ivuxolimab in advanced cancers. This clone was counted a few times. The protocol was immunoSEQ multiplex PCR, while the TCRdb copy is restricted to in-frame clones and leaves out a portion. The profile shows about 61,000 clones, roughly nine tenths of them singletons. The CDR3 contains 13 residues. Trimming took 6 bases from V and 4 from J, leaving 12 bases between them. CDR1 is ENHRY and CDR2 is SYGVKD in the germline V gene. The sequence derives from an adult with an advanced solid tumor such as melanoma, head and neck, liver or kidney cancer. Source: CD4+ or CD8+ T cells sorted from blood, taken in a trial of the OX40 agonist ivuxolimab. This chain connects TRBV10-3 to TRBJ1-2, with a weak D call TRBD1 (6 bases). CDR3 loop: CAIRSGHLYGYTF. In DNA, the CDR3 is TGTGCCATCAGATCGGGACATCTCTATGGCTACACCTTC.